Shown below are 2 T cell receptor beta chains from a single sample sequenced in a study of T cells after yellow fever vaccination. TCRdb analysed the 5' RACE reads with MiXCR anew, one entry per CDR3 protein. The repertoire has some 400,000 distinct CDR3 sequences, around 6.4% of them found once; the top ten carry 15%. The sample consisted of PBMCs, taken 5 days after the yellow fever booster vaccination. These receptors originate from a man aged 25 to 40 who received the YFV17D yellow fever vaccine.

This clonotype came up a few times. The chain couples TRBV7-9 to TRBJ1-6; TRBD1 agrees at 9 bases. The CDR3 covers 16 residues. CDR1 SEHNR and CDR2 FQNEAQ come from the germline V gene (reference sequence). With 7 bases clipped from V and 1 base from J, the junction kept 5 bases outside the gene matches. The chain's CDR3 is CASTSQGASYNSPLHF. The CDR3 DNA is TGTGCCAGCACCTCACAGGGGGCATCCTATAATTCACCCCTCCACTTT.

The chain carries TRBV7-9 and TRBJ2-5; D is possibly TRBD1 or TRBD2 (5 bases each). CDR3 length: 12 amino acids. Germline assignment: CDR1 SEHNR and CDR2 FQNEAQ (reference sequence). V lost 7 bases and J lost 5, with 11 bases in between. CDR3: CASTGTVETQYF. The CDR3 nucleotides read TGTGCCAGCACCGGGACGGTTGAGACCCAGTACTTC. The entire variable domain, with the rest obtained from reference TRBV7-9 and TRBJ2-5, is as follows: DTGVSQNPRHKITKRGQNVTFRCDPISEHNRLYWYRQTLGQGPEFLTYFQNEAQLEKSRLLSDRFSAERPKGSFSTLEIQRTEQGDSAMYLCASTGTVETQYFGPGTRLLVL.